The rows below give T cell receptor beta chains drawn from one sample of a study of blood T cell repertoires in COVID-19. Measured with immunoSEQ multiplex PCR; TCRdb has only the in-frame clones, and not every one. The profile shows 90,000 to 110,000 clones, approximately 82% of them singletons. Sequencing was performed on peripheral blood. The receptors were gathered from a woman of 80 years or more with active or convalescent COVID-19. The CDR3 runs from the conserved cysteine through the conserved F or W.

>TRBV11-3
CASSSHRDSRETQYF
>TRBV10-1
CASSYISPTGVYEQYF
>TRBV5-5
CASSFGGYNEKLFF
>TRBV19
CASTLTHKNTEAFF
>TRBV5-8
CASSLGSGTGYNEQFF
>TRBV3-1/TRBV3-2
CASSQASDRGAFF
>TRBV28
CASSPPGQGNEKLFF
>TRBV5-4
CASSEGTGRMGEQYF
>TRBV19
CASSRTSGRAVAGELFF
>TRBV27
CASSSVMNTEAFF
>TRBV7-2
CASSPQGQLAYNSPLHF
>TRBV6-1
CASSESGRNTEAFF
>TRBV5-1
CASSSQGTGELFF
>TRBV13
CASSLVPSSTPGELFF
>TRBV29-1
CSVEGQGSTEAFF
>TRBV4-1
CASSQGGGQGLETQYF
>TRBV5-8
CASSWTGRGNQPQHF
>TRBV24-1
CATSPGAGPGGNEQFF
>TRBV6-5
CASSWTGGLLHF
>TRBV5-1
CASSPLPFRAPVNEQFF
>TRBV5-4
CASSPRQAQWQETQYF
>TRBV18
CASSPSSSGSRETQYF
>TRBV7-8
CASSLAGGGNTEAFF
>TRBV7-9
CASSPSTANTEAFF
>TRBV7-9
CASSLSEYYTDTQYF
>TRBV4-1
CASSQSPGQVNQPQHF